The subject of this entry is one T cell receptor beta chain. The data originate from a study of regulatory T cells in long-lasting Graves disease. Study at large: Graves' patients (newly diagnosed) had been on antithyroid drugs under 3 months.

With iRepertoire HTBI primers and Arm-PCR of CDR3 regions, TCR beta libraries were built. MiXCR, run by TCRdb on the multiplex PCR reads, gives a single entry per CDR3 protein. The sample yields roughly 420,000 distinct CDR3 sequences, about a sixth seen once. The time point is: newly diagnosed GD, antithyroid drugs for less than 3 months. Extracted RNA from PBMCs served as the source of the TCR library. Trimming shortened V by 1 base and J by 6 bases, and 5 bases separated the two germline ends. CDR1 SGHRS and CDR2 YFSETQ come from the germline V gene. This CDR3 has 11 residues. The same specimen was also included in a second study, on T cells in Graves' hyperthyroidism and ophthalmopathy.

The chain links TRBV5-1 to TRBJ2-7; D is unclear. Sequences were derived from peripheral blood mononuclear cells (PBMCs), sampled at new diagnosis, from a patient treated with antithyroid drugs. This receptor was taken from a woman aged 18-30 years with Graves disease. CDR3 residues: CASSLNSEQYF. The CDR3 bases are TGCGCCAGCAGCTTGAATAGCGAGCAGTACTTC.